This T cell receptor beta chain comes out of a study of early T cells in non-severe SARS-CoV-2 infection. Study in general: From unsorted whole blood, bulk RNA was sequenced, and the chains remained unpaired. Study-wide findings and caveats: Database matching using VDJdb favored anti-spike CD8 responses, with private and CD4 specificities left missing.

Germline trimming cut 0 bases from V and 2 bases from J; bases unmatched to any gene: 8. CDR1 MNHEY and CDR2 SVGAGI come from the germline V gene. The CDR3 consists of 17 residues. As part of library construction, unique molecular identifiers were attached to individual cDNA molecules. TCRdb used MiXCR to reprocess the 5' RACE reads, holding one entry per CDR3 protein. The sample yields tens of thousands of distinct CDR3 sequences, about 14% seen once. As regards this clonotype: As yet, its antigen is unknown.

This chain links TRBV6-5 with TRBJ1-2; TRBD1 matches at 8 bases. Source: whole blood, taken at baseline. The TCR was taken from an adult who was a healthcare worker with PCR-confirmed SARS-CoV-2 infection or an uninfected control (not recorded which). CDR3 DNA sequence: TGTGCCAGCAGTTACTCGTTCCCCACAGGGGGAAACTATGGCTACACCTTC. It is translated as CASSYSFPTGGNYGYTF.